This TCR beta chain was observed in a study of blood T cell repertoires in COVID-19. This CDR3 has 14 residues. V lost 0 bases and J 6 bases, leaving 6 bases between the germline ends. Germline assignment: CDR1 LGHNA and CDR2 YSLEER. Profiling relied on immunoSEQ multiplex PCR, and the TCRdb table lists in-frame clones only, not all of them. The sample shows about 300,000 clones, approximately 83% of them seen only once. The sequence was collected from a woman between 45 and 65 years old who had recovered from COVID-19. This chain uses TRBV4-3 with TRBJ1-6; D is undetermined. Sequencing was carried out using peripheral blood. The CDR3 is CASSQEALNSPLHF. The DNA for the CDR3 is TGCGCCAGCAGCCAAGAGGCCCTTAATTCACCCCTCCACTTT.